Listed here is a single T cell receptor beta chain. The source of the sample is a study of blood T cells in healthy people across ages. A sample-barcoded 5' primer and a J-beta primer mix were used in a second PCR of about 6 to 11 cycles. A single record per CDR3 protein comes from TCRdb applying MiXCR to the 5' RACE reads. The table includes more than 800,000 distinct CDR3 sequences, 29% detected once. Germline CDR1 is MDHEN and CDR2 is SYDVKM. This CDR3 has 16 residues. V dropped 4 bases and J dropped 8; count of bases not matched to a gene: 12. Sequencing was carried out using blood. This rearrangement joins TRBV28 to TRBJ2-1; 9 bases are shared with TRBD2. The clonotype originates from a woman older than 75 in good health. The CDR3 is CASSSTIGGRGYEQFF. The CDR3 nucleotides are TGTGCCAGCAGTTCGACTATCGGCGGGAGGGGCTATGAGCAGTTCTTC.